Following are 17 T cell receptor beta chains from one sample sequenced in a study of cytomegalovirus exposure and HLA in healthy donors. PCR employed 60 Vbeta and 13 Jbeta primers. Only in-frame clones appear in the TCRdb table, and some are missing; sequencing was by immunoSEQ multiplex PCR. The sample carries 85,000 to 120,000 clones, roughly four fifths recorded once. Sequenced input: PBMCs. These TCRs come from a male donor in good health and CMV-seropositive.

The chain recombines TRBV9 with TRBJ2-7, with a possible D match to TRBD1 (5 bases). Trimming pared 0 bases from V and 4 bases from J, leaving 11 bases between. The CDR3 totals 14 residues. Germline V gene lookup returns CDR1 SGDLS and CDR2 YYNGEE. CDR3 nucleotides: TGTGCCAGCAGCGTAGGCAGGGCAGGATACGAGCAGTACTTC. This gives the protein CASSVGRAGYEQYF. Full variable domain (remainder filled in from reference TRBV9 and TRBJ2-7): DSGVTQTPKHLITATGQRVTLRCSPRSGDLSVYWYQQSLDQGLQFLIQYYNGEERAKGNILERFSAQQFPDLHSELNLSSLELGDSALYFCASSVGRAGYEQYFGPGTRLTVT.

This chain links TRBV18 with TRBJ2-7; a possible D gene is TRBD1 (5 bases). V was trimmed by 0 bases and J by 4 bases, leaving 10 bases between them. This CDR3 has 14 amino acids. CDR1 and CDR2 (germline): KGHSH, LQKENI. CDR3 amino acids: CASSPPSGKYEQYF. The CDR3 region has the DNA TGTGCCAGCTCACCACCTTCAGGGAAGTACGAGCAGTACTTC.

The rearrangement uses TRBV7-2 and TRBJ2-3; TRBD2 aligns across 8 bases. Per germline, CDR1 SGHTA and CDR2 FQGNSA. Trimming cost V 3 bases and J 2 bases; bases outside gene matches: 4. This CDR3 region has 15 residues. The CDR3 DNA reads as TGTGCCAGCAGCTTCGTAGCGGGGAACACAGATACGCAGTATTTT. Its translation: CASSFVAGNTDTQYF.

J is TRBJ2-3 and V is TRBV4-3, with D possibly TRBD1 on 5 matching bases. Germline CDR1 LGHNA, CDR2 YSLEER. V lost 0 bases to trimming and J lost 5 bases, with 24 bases between them. The CDR3 loop spans 19 amino acids. CDR3 in DNA: TGCGCCAGCAGCCAAGATTGGCACATGGGGCAGGGCGGACAAGATACGCAGTATTTT. Its translation is CASSQDWHMGQGGQDTQYF.

The chain recombines TRBV4-1 with TRBJ2-5; weak D call: TRBD1 (6 bases). V lost 4 bases and J lost 4, with 13 bases in between. The CDR3 covers 14 residues. Germline loops: CDR1 MGHRA, CDR2 YSYEKL. The CDR3 reads CASSPRQVPETQYF. CDR3 coding DNA: TGCGCCAGCAGCCCGCGACAGGTACCAGAGACCCAGTACTTC.

The chain joins TRBV28 to TRBJ2-5, with 7 bases aligning to TRBD1. The DNA end is a closer match to TRBJ2-7, so the J assignment may be wrong. Germline V gene sequence: CDR1 MDHEN, CDR2 SYDVKM. The CDR3 has 14 residues. The CDR3 nucleotides are TGTGCCAGCAGTCCCTGGCCTGACAGGGTCGAGCAGTACTTC. It translates to CASSPWPDRVEQYF.

This rearrangement joins TRBV7-9 to TRBJ2-3; 10 nucleotides agree with TRBD2. J gave up 12 bases and V 2 bases, and 5 bases lay outside the gene matches. From germline, CDR1 is SEHNR and CDR2 FQNEAQ (reference sequence). This CDR3 is 13 amino acids long. The CDR3 region is CASSLTLAGEQYF. The DNA of the CDR3 is TGTGCCAGCAGCTTAACGCTAGCGGGAGAACAGTATTTT.

The chain has TRBV28 and TRBJ2-7; 7 bases are a match to TRBD1. The CDR3 sequence is 14 residues long. The V gene's germline CDR1 is MDHEN and CDR2 SYDVKM. Germline trimming cut 4 bases from V and 4 bases from J; bases unmatched to any gene: 7. The CDR3 loop is CASSSGQRPYEQYF. The CDR3 DNA sequence: TGTGCCAGCAGTTCGGGACAGCGCCCTTACGAGCAGTACTTC.

J is TRBJ1-5 and V is TRBV18; no clear D. There are 13 residues in the CDR3. The V end lost 2 bases, the J end lost 4 bases, and 6 bases lay between the germline ends. Per the germline V gene, CDR1 is KGHSH and CDR2 is LQKENI. The CDR3 bases are TGTGCCAGCTCACCAATAGAGAATCAGCCCCAGCATTTT. Residues: CASSPIENQPQHF.

The chain links TRBV6-1 to TRBJ1-4, with 7 bases that match TRBD1. This CDR3 comprises 16 residues. Germline V lookup: CDR1 MNHNS, CDR2 SASEGT. Trimming took 0 bases from V and 8 from J; bases not matched to a gene: 9. As DNA, the CDR3 is TGTGCCAGCAGTGAAGCCGAGACAGGGCGAGGGGAAAAACTGTTTTTT. It is translated as CASSEAETGRGEKLFF.

The V gene is TRBV15, the J gene TRBJ2-5, with TRBD1 as a possible D gene (8 bases). The DNA end is a closer match to TRBJ2-7, so the J assignment may be wrong. CDR1 LNHNV and CDR2 YYDKDF come from the germline V gene (reference sequence). The CDR3 extends over 16 amino acids. The CDR3 loop reads CATSRPTGGASYEQYF. CDR3 DNA: TGTGCCACCAGCAGACCTACAGGGGGGGCTTCCTACGAGCAGTACTTC.

The chain recombines TRBV5-1 with TRBJ2-5; TRBD2 might be the D (5 bases). There are 16 residues in the CDR3. From germline, CDR1 is SGHRS and CDR2 YFSETQ. Trimming left V 5 bases short and J 4 bases short, with 21 bases between. The CDR3 is CASSLSTGGLGETQYF. CDR3 nucleotides: TGCGCCAGCAGTTTATCAACCGGAGGTCTTGGAGAGACCCAGTACTTC.

About this clone itself: The junction differs from germline at one of its ends, possibly a read error. DNA of the CDR3: TGTTCCAGCAGTCAGCAGGGCAACGGGGAGCAGTTCTTC. It translates to CSSSQQGNGEQFF. The genes are TRBV7-9 and TRBJ2-1, with D maybe TRBD1 (5 bases). Per the germline V gene, CDR1 is SEHNR and CDR2 is FQNEAQ (reference sequence). CDR3 length equals 13 residues. The variable domain in full, with the rest retrieved from reference TRBV7-9 and TRBJ2-1, is DTGVSQNPRHKITKRGQNVTFRCDPISEHNRLYWYRQTLGQGPEFLTYFQNEAQLEKSRLLSDRFSAERPKGSFSTLEIQRTEQGDSAMYLCSSSQQGNGEQFFGPGTRLTVL.

The gene calls are TRBV9 and TRBJ1-2; TRBD1 aligns across 8 bases. The junction had 5 bases not matched to a gene; V was cut back by 1 base and J by 3 bases. Germline CDR1 is SGDLS and CDR2 is YYNGEE. This CDR3 has 15 amino acids. CDR3 region: CASSVMTGEDYGYTF. The CDR3 DNA reads as TGTGCCAGCAGCGTAATGACAGGGGAAGACTATGGCTACACCTTC.

This rearrangement joins TRBV4-3 to TRBJ1-2; possibly TRBD1 for D (5 bases). This CDR3 contains 16 residues. CDR1 and CDR2 (germline): LGHNA, YSLEER. Trimming left V 0 bases short and J 4 bases short, with 15 bases between. CDR3 amino acids: CASSQEEGRPSYGYTF. In nucleotides, the CDR3 is TGCGCCAGCAGCCAAGAAGAGGGGAGGCCCTCCTATGGCTACACCTTC.

J is TRBJ2-7 and V is TRBV28, with 10 bases fitting TRBD1. Germline CDR1 reads MDHEN; CDR2 reads SYDVKM. The V segment lost 8 bases and the J segment 4 bases; nucleotides outside the gene matches: 8. CDR3 length equals 14 residues. In nucleotides, the CDR3 is TGTGCCAGCCGAGGGACAGGGGTTACGTACGAGCAGTACTTC. Protein sequence: CASRGTGVTYEQYF.

The rearrangement joins TRBV18 to TRBJ1-4; 11 bases align to TRBD1. The CDR3 covers 15 residues. Germline V CDR1 and CDR2: KGHSH, LQKENI. V lost 3 bases, J lost 7 bases, and 4 bases stayed unmatched. CDR3 sequence reads: CASSPRDRGGEKLFF. Written as DNA, the CDR3 is TGTGCCAGCTCACCTCGGGACAGGGGGGGTGAAAAACTGTTTTTT. The full variable domain, completed using reference TRBV18 and TRBJ1-4, is NAGVMQNPRHLVRRRGQEARLRCSPMKGHSHVYWYRQLPEEGLKFMVYLQKENIIDESGMPKERFSAEFPKEGPSILRIQQVVRGDSAAYFCASSPRDRGGEKLFFGSGTQLSVL.